The 21 T cell receptor beta chains below come from one sample, sequenced in a study of blood T cell repertoires in COVID-19. TCRdb's copy holds only in-frame clones and misses some; the assay was immunoSEQ multiplex PCR. The table records 200,000 to 250,000 clones, approximately 82% of them present only once. Sequencing was carried out using peripheral blood. The receptors were sampled from a man aged 45-65 years with active or convalescent COVID-19.

The V and J genes are TRBV19 and TRBJ2-3; perhaps TRBD1 as D (6 bases). The CDR3 loop spans 13 amino acids. Germline assignment: CDR1 LNHDA and CDR2 SQIVND (reference sequence). Trimming pared 3 bases from V and 8 bases from J, leaving 12 bases between. In DNA form, the CDR3 reads TGTGCCAGTAGTATTCTGACAGGAGGTACGCAGTATTTT. Its protein is CASSILTGGTQYF. Supplemented by reference TRBV19 and TRBJ2-3, the full variable domain reads DGGITQSPKYLFRKEGQNVTLSCEQNLNHDAMYWYRQDPGQGLRLIYYSQIVNDFQKGDIAEGYSVSREKKESFPLTVTSAQKNPTAFYLCASSILTGGTQYFGPGTRLTVL.

This chain connects TRBV6-7 to TRBJ2-7; 8 bases fit TRBD2. TRBV6-7 is an ORF, with its function uncertain. V lost 4 bases and J lost 2; bases outside the gene matches: 10. This CDR3 comprises 16 residues. The CDR3 DNA reads as TGTGCCAGCAGTTCCCCCCCGGGGGGGACCCCCTACGAGCAGTACGTC. Protein: CASSSPPGGTPYEQYV.

The V gene is TRBV2, the J gene TRBJ2-1; 7 positions agree with TRBD1. The CDR3 is 13 amino acids. J was trimmed by 1 base and V by 7 bases; bases with no gene match: 1. In germline, CDR1 is SNHLY, CDR2 FYNNEI. The CDR3 DNA reads TGTGCCAGCAACAGGGGATCCTACAATGAGCAGTTCTTC. Protein product: CASNRGSYNEQFF.

The V and J genes are TRBV11-3 and TRBJ2-5; a weak D match, TRBD1 (6 bases). Between the trimmed V and J ends, which lost 5 bases and 3 bases, there was a span of 13 bases. The CDR3 is made up of 14 amino acids. The germline CDR1 and CDR2 sequences are SGHNT and YENEEA. The CDR3 region is CASSLSGTKETQYF. The CDR3 coding sequence is TGTGCCAGCAGCCTCTCCGGGACAAAAGAGACCCAGTACTTC.

The V and J genes are TRBV2 and TRBJ1-6; D is unclear. The CDR3 sequence is 15 residues long. Trimming cost V 7 bases and J 4 bases, with 14 bases left between them. Germline CDR1 SNHLY, CDR2 FYNNEI. The CDR3 DNA is TGTGCCAGCAAATCGGAGGAGTTTTATAATTCACCCCTCCACTTT. Translated, it gives CASKSEEFYNSPLHF.

This chain uses TRBV11-3 with TRBJ1-1, with a weak D call TRBD1 (5 bases). The germline CDR1 and CDR2 sequences are SGHNT and YENEEA. Trimming took 5 bases from V and 1 from J, leaving 11 bases between them. The CDR3 runs 14 residues. The CDR3 nucleotides read TGTGCCAGCAGCCGGCCAGGGTCGAACACTGAAGCTTTCTTT. Protein: CASSRPGSNTEAFF.

At least ten counts were recorded for this clone. V is TRBV7-9 and J is TRBJ2-1, with 7 bases fitting TRBD2. The CDR3 spans 14 residues. Germline trimming cut 0 bases from V and 6 bases from J; bases unmatched to any gene: 2. Looked up from germline, CDR1 is SEHNR and CDR2 is FQNEAQ (reference sequence). CDR3 sequence reads: CASSLAGRGNEQFF. For the CDR3, the DNA is TGTGCCAGCAGCTTAGCAGGGAGGGGCAATGAGCAGTTCTTC.

This clone was seen a few times. This sequence joins TRBV6-5 and TRBJ1-1; D gene ambiguous. Germline CDR1 and CDR2: MNHEY and SVGAGI. V lost 8 bases and J lost 2, with 9 bases in between. The CDR3 covers 12 residues. This chain's CDR3 is CASGLVNTEAFF. The CDR3 nucleotides are TGTGCCAGCGGCCTAGTAAACACTGAAGCTTTCTTT.

The rearrangement links TRBV6-5 to TRBJ1-1; tentative D call: TRBD1 (6 bases). The length of the CDR3 is 14 residues. CDR1 is MNHEY, CDR2 SVGAGI, per germline. Trimming pared 2 bases from V and 3 bases from J, leaving 10 bases between. CDR3 in amino acids: CASSYRGGDTEAFF. As DNA, the CDR3 is TGTGCCAGCAGTTACAGGGGGGGAGACACTGAAGCTTTCTTT.

This chain connects TRBV5-1 to TRBJ2-5, with 10 bases fitting TRBD1. The germline V gene encodes CDR1 SGHRS and CDR2 YFSETQ. V was clipped by 2 bases and J by 5 bases; unmatched bases: 6. The CDR3 spans 15 residues. The CDR3 is CASSFMTGGGETQYF. CDR3 in DNA: TGCGCCAGCAGCTTTATGACAGGGGGCGGGGAGACCCAGTACTTC.

The V and J genes are TRBV7-8 and TRBJ1-3; 9 positions agree with TRBD1. J was trimmed by 0 bases and V by 3 bases; bases with no gene match: 3. The germline gives CDR1 SGHVS, CDR2 FQNEAQ. The CDR3 totals 16 residues. The CDR3 sequence is CASSLGQGLSGNTIYF. The DNA of the CDR3 is TGTGCCAGCAGCTTGGGACAGGGACTCTCTGGAAACACCATATATTTT. Drawing the rest from reference TRBV7-8 and TRBJ1-3, the complete variable domain is GAGVSQSPRYKVAKRGQDVALRCDPISGHVSLFWYQQALGQGPEFLTYFQNEAQLDKSGLPSDRFFAERPEGSVSTLKIQRTQQEDSAVYLCASSLGQGLSGNTIYFGEGSWLTVV.

This clone is a singleton in its sample. The chain links TRBV4-3 to TRBJ2-2, with 7 bases lining up with TRBD1. The length of the CDR3 is 18 residues. J was trimmed by 2 bases and V by 0 bases; bases with no gene match: 9. CDR1 and CDR2 (germline): LGHNA, YSLEER. The CDR3 nucleotides are TGCGCCAGCAGCCAAGAGGTCTCGGGACAGATTAACACCGGGGAGCTGTTTTTT. Translation: CASSQEVSGQINTGELFF.

The V and J genes are TRBV7-2 and TRBJ1-5, with TRBD1 identical over 7 bases. The CDR3 spans 17 residues. The germline CDR1 and CDR2 sequences are SGHTA and FQGNSA. The V gene end was trimmed by 1 base and the J gene end by 6 bases; junction bases not matched to a gene: 12. The CDR3 is CASSLVGGGKFGQPQHF. CDR3 nucleotide sequence: TGTGCCAGCAGCTTAGTTGGAGGGGGCAAATTCGGTCAGCCCCAGCATTTT.

The genes are TRBV28 and TRBJ1-3, with D perhaps TRBD1 (6 bases). Trimming stripped 6 bases from V and 0 bases from J, with 9 bases between. CDR1 and CDR2 from the germline V gene are MDHEN and SYDVKM. This CDR3 contains 14 residues. CDR3: CASRDSRSGNTIYF. CDR3 sequence (DNA): TGTGCCAGCAGGGACAGTCGCTCTGGAAACACCATATATTTT.

The V and J genes are TRBV6-2 or TRBV6-3 and TRBJ2-3, with 9 nucleotides matching TRBD2. From germline, CDR1 is MNHEY and CDR2 SVGEGT. This CDR3 region has 15 residues. J gave up 3 bases and V 2 bases, and 3 bases lay outside the gene matches. The CDR3 DNA reads TGTGCCAGCAGTTACCTGACTAGCGGAACAGATACGCAGTATTTT. Its translation: CASSYLTSGTDTQYF.

CDR3: CASSLVLAGTGELFF. CDR3 bases: TGTGCCAGTAGTCTCGTCCTAGCGGGCACCGGGGAGCTGTTTTTT. The chain recombines TRBV19 with TRBJ2-2, with 8 bases fitting TRBD2. The V gene's germline CDR1 is LNHDA and CDR2 SQIVND (reference sequence). The trim removed 5 bases at V and 4 bases at J, leaving 6 bases unmatched. The CDR3 runs to 15 residues.

The V gene is TRBV5-1, the J gene TRBJ1-6, with TRBD1 matching over 7 bases. V trimming: 4 bases; J trimming: 3 bases; junction bases outside the gene matches: 16. The CDR3 length is 19 residues. CDR1 is SGHRS, CDR2 YFSETQ, per germline. The CDR3 sequence is CASSRGFRQGNLYNSPLHF. CDR3 bases: TGCGCCAGCAGCAGGGGTTTCCGACAGGGAAACCTCTATAATTCACCCCTCCACTTT.

This clone was picked up one time. This chain's CDR3 is CASSVQGGSPLHF. CDR3 nucleotide sequence: TGTGCCAGTAGTGTACAGGGGGGGTCACCCCTCCACTTT. The gene calls are TRBV19 and TRBJ1-6, with 8 bases that match TRBD1. After removal of 5 bases from V and 10 bases from J, the junction contained 4 bases not matched to a gene. The CDR3 loop spans 13 amino acids. The germline gives CDR1 LNHDA, CDR2 SQIVND (reference sequence).

The rearrangement joins TRBV5-6 to TRBJ2-3; the match to TRBD2 covers 7 bases. The V and J ends lost 0 bases and 6 bases, in that order; junction bases with no gene match: 7. The CDR3 contains 15 residues. CDR1 and CDR2 (germline): SGHDT, YYEEEE. CDR3 loop: CASSLDLAGFDTQYF. The CDR3 nucleotides read TGTGCCAGCAGCTTGGACTTAGCGGGTTTTGATACGCAGTATTTT.

The chain has TRBV11-2 and TRBJ2-5, with TRBD1 identical over 7 bases. The CDR3 covers 15 residues. V dropped 4 bases and J dropped 1; count of bases not matched to a gene: 6. CDR1 SGHAT and CDR2 FQNNGV come from the germline V gene. This chain's CDR3 is CASSSTGNIQETQYF. CDR3 nucleotide sequence: TGTGCCAGCAGCTCGACAGGGAACATCCAAGAGACCCAGTACTTC.

The chain joins TRBV2 to TRBJ1-1; 10 bases map to TRBD1. Germline CDR1 and CDR2: SNHLY and FYNNEI. Trimming cost V 2 bases and J 5 bases; bases outside gene matches: 5. This CDR3 is built from 15 residues. The CDR3 region is CASSENWTGGTEAFF. CDR3 coding DNA: TGTGCCAGCAGTGAAAATTGGACAGGGGGAACTGAAGCTTTCTTT. Looking up the rest from reference TRBV2 and TRBJ1-1 gives the full variable domain: EPEVTQTPSHQVTQMGQEVILRCVPISNHLYFYWYRQILGQKVEFLVSFYNNEISEKSEIFDDQFSVERPDGSNFTLKIRSTKLEDSAMYFCASSENWTGGTEAFFGQGTRLTVV.